This T cell receptor (beta chain) was sequenced in a study of early T cells in non-severe SARS-CoV-2 infection. About the study: Whole-blood bulk RNA, unsorted, was sequenced, and chains were unpaired. The study, taken as a whole, reports: Sequences matched to VDJdb favored anti-spike CD8 responses, while private and CD4 specificities were missed.

Unique molecular identifiers were attached to individual cDNA molecules. TCRdb redid the calling of the 5' RACE reads with MiXCR, one entry per CDR3 protein. The data hold tens of thousands of distinct CDR3 sequences, with less than 5% observed a single time. This clonotype was recorded a few times. The antigen remains undetermined. The V and J ends lost 0 bases and 10 bases, in that order; junction bases with no gene match: 14. The CDR3 is 17 amino acids. The germline CDR1 and CDR2 sequences are SGHNT and YYREEE (reference sequence). The sequence came from an adult who was a healthcare worker with PCR-confirmed SARS-CoV-2 infection or an uninfected control (not recorded which). The chain recombines TRBV5-4 with TRBJ2-7, with 12 bases that match TRBD2. The sample comprised whole blood. CDR3 residues: CASSLEPGTSGPFGQYF. The CDR3 nucleotides are TGTGCCAGCAGCTTGGAGCCCGGGACTAGCGGGCCATTCGGACAGTACTTC.